The rows below give T cell receptor beta chains drawn from one sample of a study of T cells in Graves' hyperthyroidism and ophthalmopathy. Using its own MiXCR run on the multiplex PCR reads, TCRdb lists one record per CDR3 protein. The sample records approximately 330,000 distinct CDR3 sequences, 12% to 15% being singletons. The source material was blood. The receptors were sampled from a woman between 40 and 50 years old with Graves' ophthalmopathy. Each CDR3 is given with its conserved first and last residue. The D gene is left open where the match is weak.

TRBV7-8	TRBJ1-6	NA	CASSPSDSTHSPLHF
TRBV25-1	TRBJ2-1	TRBD2	CASSDGGRALHNEQFF
TRBV5-8	TRBJ1-5	TRBD1	CASSPGQGDQPQHF
TRBV7-8	TRBJ2-7	TRBD2	CASSLVASGDYEQYF
TRBV28	TRBJ2-3	TRBD2	CASSTGLAGDGTQYF
TRBV24-1	TRBJ2-5	NA	CATSLGSGGQETQYF
TRBV20-1	TRBJ1-2	NA	CSATDSGYGYTF
TRBV6-1	TRBJ1-6	NA	CASRKEGISPLHF
TRBV24-1	TRBJ2-1	NA	CATSESGGSYNEQFF
TRBV5-4	TRBJ1-1	NA	CASSPVGAEDTEAFF
TRBV7-2	TRBJ2-6	NA	CASSKTQVLSGANVLTF
TRBV7-9	TRBJ2-3	NA	CASSLLGRQTDTQYF
TRBV29-1	TRBJ2-2	NA	CSVEGMRSTGELFF
TRBV18	TRBJ1-2	NA	CASSPLSGIRNYGYTF
TRBV20-1	TRBJ2-5	NA	CSARGPQETQYF
TRBV28	TRBJ2-1	NA	CASSQSRTPYNEQFF
TRBV5-1	TRBJ2-1	NA	CASSLYRQGRSYNEQFF
TRBV20-1	TRBJ2-2	TRBD1	CSARRDRVNGELFF
TRBV20-1	TRBJ2-1	NA	CSAPGVARGYNEQFF
TRBV20-1	TRBJ2-7	NA	CSARWGYEQYF
TRBV6-1	TRBJ2-1	TRBD2	CASSTRTSLNSVEQFF
TRBV6-1	TRBJ2-7	NA	CASGPTRDEQYF
TRBV12-3/TRBV12-4	TRBJ2-3	NA	CASSLFGQSTDTQYF
TRBV28	TRBJ2-1	TRBD1	CASSLDRVVNEQFF
TRBV6-1	TRBJ2-3	NA	CASGSSGLLSTDTQYF
TRBV27	TRBJ2-3	NA	CASRGLGLNTQYF
TRBV7-3	TRBJ1-4	NA	CASSFHWAATNEKLFF
TRBV20-1	TRBJ1-2	TRBD1	CSARAWTGDDGYTF
TRBV6-1	TRBJ1-5	NA	CASSFSPRTVTKQPQHF
TRBV30	TRBJ2-3	NA	CAWTLAGRIRAGTQYF
TRBV5-1	TRBJ1-2	NA	CASSLNIQFGYTF